A single sample is the source of the 21 T cell receptor beta chains below, sequenced in a study of read filtering for tumor transcriptome and immune sequencing. Molecular barcoded adaptors covering alpha/delta and beta/gamma chains were used on approximately 400 ng RNA. TCRdb re-derived calls from the reads in MiXCR, one entry per CDR3 protein. Of more than 100,000 distinct CDR3 sequences listed, approximately 13% are singletons. What was sequenced was a population of CD138-negative cells sorted from bone marrow. These receptors came from a donor aged 40 or over with multiple myeloma.

This clonotype has ten or more counts. The J gene is TRBJ2-1, the V gene TRBV6-2 or TRBV6-3; the match to TRBD2 covers 11 bases. The CDR3 contains 16 residues. J was trimmed by 8 bases and V by 6 bases; bases with no gene match: 12. CDR1 and CDR2 from the germline V gene are MNHEY and SVGEGT. CDR3 sequence: CASRTQYLAGGDEQFF. DNA of the CDR3: TGTGCCAGCAGAACCCAATATCTAGCGGGAGGCGATGAGCAGTTCTTC.

The sample holds many counts of this clonotype. The CDR3: CSAYRDPYTNEQFF. The CDR3 DNA reads TGCAGTGCGTACCGGGACCCGTATACGAATGAGCAGTTCTTC. The chain recombines TRBV20-1 with TRBJ2-1; D could derive from TRBD1 or TRBD2 (5 bases each). The V end lost 6 bases, the J end lost 7 bases, and 19 bases lay between the germline ends. From germline, CDR1 is DFQATT and CDR2 SNEGSKA (reference sequence). This CDR3 spans 14 amino acids.

This clonotype appeared a few times. Being one base from a much bigger clone, this may be a read error. No conserved phenylalanine or tryptophan is present at the end of the CDR3, so a read error is the likely explanation. The DNA of the CDR3 is TGTGCCAGTAGTATAAGCGGTAACACTGAAGCTTTCCTT. Translated, it gives CASSISGNTEAFL. V and J are TRBV19 and TRBJ1-1, with D unresolved. Germline V gene lookup returns CDR1 LNHDA and CDR2 SQIVND (reference sequence). The CDR3 is 13 amino acids. V lost 2 bases, J lost 2 bases, and 6 bases lay in between.

The chain uses TRBV5-6 and TRBJ2-7; possibly TRBD2 for D (5 bases). CDR3 length: 13 amino acids. Germline CDR1 and CDR2: SGHDT and YYEEEE. The ends were cut back, 4 bases at V and 2 bases at J, with 10 bases in the middle. This CDR3 reads CASSAGSTYEQYF. CDR3 coding DNA: TGTGCCAGCAGCGCGGGCAGTACCTACGAGCAGTACTTC. The full variable domain, with the rest looked up from reference TRBV5-6 and TRBJ2-7, is DAGVTQSPTHLIKTRGQQVTLRCSPKSGHDTVSWYQQALGQGPQFIFQYYEEEERQRGNFPDRFSGHQFPNYSSELNVNALLLGDSALYLCASSAGSTYEQYFGPGTRLTVT.

This clonotype was recorded a few times. The chain combines TRBV12-3 or TRBV12-4 with TRBJ1-4, with D unclear. The CDR3 is 14 residues long. Trimming shortened V by 3 bases and J by 2 bases, and 7 bases separated the two germline ends. The CDR3 reads CASSLETTNEKLFF. CDR3 bases: TGTGCCAGCAGTTTGGAGACGACTAATGAAAAACTGTTTTTT.

Only a few counts were recorded for this clonotype. A much larger clone lies one base from this, so it may be a read error. The gene calls are TRBV10-3 and TRBJ1-2; D ambiguous. CDR3 size: 13 residues. Germline-derived CDR1 and CDR2 are ENHRY and SYGVKD. CDR3 loop: CAISQRRDDGYAF. Here the CDR3 DNA reads TGTGCCATCAGCCAAAGGAGGGATGATGGCTACGCCTTC.

This clonotype came up many times. V gene TRBV6-1 combines with J gene TRBJ2-1; D is perhaps TRBD1 (6 bases). CDR3 size: 15 residues. V lost 3 bases to trimming and J lost 4 bases, with 13 bases between them. Germline values: CDR1 MNHNS, CDR2 SASEGT. The CDR3 bases are TGTGCCAGCAGTGACAGGGGCTCCCTGTACAATGAGCAGTTCTTC. Amino acids: CASSDRGSLYNEQFF.

V is TRBV7-2 and J is TRBJ2-5, with D perhaps given as TRBD1 or TRBD2 (5 bases each). Trimming took 0 bases from V and 2 from J, leaving 16 bases between them. The CDR3 has 17 residues. CDR1 is SGHTA and CDR2 is FQGNSA in the germline V gene. The CDR3 nucleotides are TGTGCCAGCAGCTTAGCGCTAATCGGGGCAGTTCAAGAGACCCAGTACTTC. Protein product: CASSLALIGAVQETQYF.

This clonotype showed up many times. V gene TRBV20-1 combines with J gene TRBJ1-6, with D perhaps matching TRBD1 (5 bases). This CDR3 comprises 14 residues. Germline CDR1 DFQATT, CDR2 SNEGSKA (reference sequence). V shed 1 base and J shed 2 bases, with 6 bases lying between them. In nucleotides, the CDR3 is TGCAGTGCTAGAGCGGGGGCCTATAATTCACCCCTCCACTTT. Protein: CSARAGAYNSPLHF.

This clonotype was seen a few times. V gene TRBV19 combines with J gene TRBJ1-2; 8 bases are shared with TRBD1. CDR1 is LNHDA and CDR2 is SQIVND in the germline V gene (reference sequence). The CDR3 spans 15 residues. V shed 5 bases and J 4 bases; nucleotides not matched to a gene: 9. Written as DNA, the CDR3 is TGTGCCAGTAGTCCACTAGGACAGGGCTCCTATGGCTACACCTTC. Its translation is CASSPLGQGSYGYTF. The whole variable domain, remainder taken from reference TRBV19 and TRBJ1-2, is DGGITQSPKYLFRKEGQNVTLSCEQNLNHDAMYWYRQDPGQGLRLIYYSQIVNDFQKGDIAEGYSVSREKKESFPLTVTSAQKNPTAFYLCASSPLGQGSYGYTFGSGTRLTVV.

Many counts were recorded for this clonotype. This chain links TRBV15 with TRBJ1-5; D gene unclear. Trimming took 3 bases from V and 8 from J, leaving 23 bases between them. Germline V lookup: CDR1 LNHNV, CDR2 YYDKDF (reference sequence). The CDR3 contains 17 residues. DNA for the CDR3: TGTGCCACCAGCAGGCGCCCCATGAAGGGCAAAGGTGAGCCCCAGCATTTT. It specifies CATSRRPMKGKGEPQHF.

This clonotype has at least ten counts. This chain uses TRBV19 with TRBJ1-1; 7 bases match TRBD1. The CDR3 is 16 amino acids. J was trimmed by 1 base and V by 4 bases; bases with no gene match: 9. Germline-derived CDR1 and CDR2 are LNHDA and SQIVND (reference sequence). The CDR3 DNA sequence: TGTGCCAGTAGTAGAGTCCCGGGACAGTCGAACACTGAAGCTTTCTTT. This sequence encodes CASSRVPGQSNTEAFF. The entire variable domain, with the rest obtained from reference TRBV19 and TRBJ1-1, is as follows: DGGITQSPKYLFRKEGQNVTLSCEQNLNHDAMYWYRQDPGQGLRLIYYSQIVNDFQKGDIAEGYSVSREKKESFPLTVTSAQKNPTAFYLCASSRVPGQSNTEAFFGQGTRLTVV.

This clonotype occurred a few times. This sequence may be a read error, since a much larger clone differs from it by one base. The chain employs TRBV14 and TRBJ2-1, with D tentatively TRBD1 (5 bases). V was cut by 4 bases and J by 6 bases, with 7 bases left in between. The CDR3 consists of 12 residues. Germline lookup yields CDR1 SGHDN and CDR2 FVKESK. The CDR3 nucleotides are TGTGCCAGCAGCCTCGACAGCAATGAGCAGTTCTTC. Its translation: CASSLDSNEQFF. The full variable domain, rest sourced from reference TRBV14 and TRBJ2-1, is EAGVTQFPSHSVIEKGQTVTLRCDPISGHDNLYWYRRVMGKEIKFLLHFVKESKQDESGMPNNRFLAERTGGTYSTLKVQPAELEDSGVYFCASSLDSNEQFFGPGTRLTVL.

The sample holds a few counts of this clonotype. The chain employs TRBV4-2 and TRBJ2-1; the D call may be TRBD1 or TRBD2 (7 bases each). Germline V lookup: CDR1 LGHNA, CDR2 YNFKEQ. V lost 6 bases, J lost 2 bases, and 26 bases lay in between. This CDR3 has 19 amino acids. The chain's CDR3 is CASSSGGLRTREPYNEQFF. The CDR3 bases are TGTGCCAGCAGTTCAGGGGGACTAAGGACCCGAGAACCCTACAATGAGCAGTTCTTC.

This clonotype was recorded at least ten times. This sequence joins TRBV29-1 and TRBJ2-5; D is tentatively TRBD1 or TRBD2 (5 bases each). Trimming stripped 7 bases from V and 5 bases from J, with 17 bases between. The CDR3 length is 13 residues. Germline assignment: CDR1 SQVTM and CDR2 ANQGSEA. In DNA form, the CDR3 reads TGCAGCGCACCAAGGGACGGCGGGGAGACCCAGTACTTC. As protein: CSAPRDGGETQYF.

This clonotype has a handful of counts. The chain combines TRBV10-3 with TRBJ2-4; D not certain. CDR3 length: 15 amino acids. Germline CDR1 and CDR2: ENHRY and SYGVKD. Deletions cut 9 bases from V and 3 bases from J, with 18 bases between. For the CDR3, the DNA is TGTGCCATGCCCGGTCGAAAGGCCGACAAAAACATTCAGTACTTC. Translated: CAMPGRKADKNIQYF.

This clonotype was observed at least ten times. This sequence joins TRBV6-4 and TRBJ1-5; no definite D call. The CDR3 runs to 20 residues. Per the germline V gene, CDR1 is MRHNA and CDR2 is SNTAGT. V was shortened by 6 bases and J by 2 bases, with 29 bases between the two germline ends. CDR3 coding DNA: TGTGCCAGCAGCACGCGTGGTGGCAGGAAAATGTTTGGTGGCAATCAGCCCCAGCATTTT. The encoded protein is CASSTRGGRKMFGGNQPQHF.

The sample holds many counts of this clonotype. The V gene is TRBV5-1, the J gene TRBJ1-1, with 9 bases aligning to TRBD1. This CDR3 region has 18 residues. J lost 1 base, V lost 4 bases, and 14 bases had no gene match. CDR1 SGHRS and CDR2 YFSETQ come from the germline V gene. CDR3 in amino acids: CASSQRDRDGWGNTEAFF. The CDR3 DNA sequence: TGCGCCAGCAGCCAGAGGGACAGGGATGGATGGGGGAACACTGAAGCTTTCTTT. The full variable domain, rest sourced from reference TRBV5-1 and TRBJ1-1, is KAGVTQTPRYLIKTRGQQVTLSCSPISGHRSVSWYQQTPGQGLQFLFEYFSETQRNKGNFPGRFSGRQFSNSRSEMNVSTLELGDSALYLCASSQRDRDGWGNTEAFFGQGTRLTVV.

The chain has TRBV20-1 and TRBJ2-2; TRBD1 might be the D (7 bases). CDR1 and CDR2 (germline): DFQATT, SNEGSKA (reference sequence). This CDR3 is built from 15 residues. Trimming shortened V by 6 bases and J by 1 base, and 15 bases separated the two germline ends. CDR3 residues: CSAIHRGLNTGELFF. CDR3 nucleotide sequence: TGCAGTGCCATACACAGGGGACTGAACACCGGGGAGCTGTTTTTT.

This clonotype was counted many times. The chain has TRBV10-3 and TRBJ2-2; D remains unclear. CDR1 is ENHRY, CDR2 SYGVKD, per germline. The length of the CDR3 is 13 residues. The V and J ends lost 8 bases and 6 bases respectively, with 13 bases between them. The CDR3 here is CAIAKTHSGELFF. In DNA form, the CDR3 reads TGTGCCATCGCAAAGACTCACTCCGGGGAGCTGTTTTTT.

The chain carries TRBV28 and TRBJ2-7; D gene uncertain. Germline-derived CDR1 and CDR2 are MDHEN and SYDVKM. V was shortened by 5 bases and J by 0 bases, with 11 bases between the two germline ends. The CDR3 has 14 residues. Here the CDR3 reads CASSVPSSSYEQYF. CDR3 nucleotide sequence: TGTGCCAGCAGTGTGCCTTCGAGCTCCTACGAGCAGTACTTC.